These 19 T cell receptor beta chains were sequenced from one sample in a study of CD8+CD57+ T cells in acquired aplastic anemia. Genomic DNA constituted the template upon which TCR beta VDJ and CDR3 profiling was performed. TCRdb processed the reads anew with MiXCR; each CDR3 protein has one entry. The sample yields some 170,000 distinct CDR3 sequences, roughly 48% seen once. The sequenced patients had an expansion of CD8+CD57+ cells seen by flow cytometry. What was sequenced was sorted CD4+, CD8+, or CD8+CD57+ T cells (not recorded which) from PBMCs. The receptors here all came from a human donor with aplastic anemia.

This clonotype was recorded many times. The rearrangement links TRBV5-1 to TRBJ2-5, with D possibly TRBD1 on 5 matching bases. The V and J ends lost 4 bases and 3 bases respectively, with 13 bases between them. Germline V CDR1 and CDR2: SGHRS, YFSETQ. The CDR3 has 14 residues. The CDR3 sequence is CASSLPQGKETQYF. The CDR3 DNA sequence: TGCGCCAGCAGCCTACCTCAGGGTAAAGAGACCCAGTACTTC.

The chain is built from TRBV29-1 and TRBJ1-1, with 7 bases that match TRBD1. Germline CDR1 SQVTM, CDR2 ANQGSEA. Trimming at V came to 7 bases and at J to 0 bases, leaving 5 bases not matched to a gene. The CDR3 is made up of 13 amino acids. Here the CDR3 DNA reads TGCAGCGCCGAAACAGGGGTGAACACTGAAGCTTTCTTT. Translated, it gives CSAETGVNTEAFF.

The chain joins TRBV11-2 to TRBJ1-5; TRBD1 matches at 10 bases. Germline V gene sequence: CDR1 SGHAT, CDR2 FQNNGV. The V gene end was trimmed by 7 bases and the J gene end by 1 base; junction bases not matched to a gene: 10. This CDR3 has 17 amino acids. CDR3 protein: CASTKPSGQGSNQPQHF. The CDR3 region has the DNA TGTGCCAGCACCAAACCGTCGGGACAGGGGAGCAATCAGCCCCAGCATTTT.

The CDR3 sequence is CASSPLAQGGYTF. The CDR3, as DNA: TGTGCCAGCAGCCCCCTGGCCCAGGGAGGCTACACCTTC. The V call is TRBV25-1, the J call TRBJ1-2; D perhaps matches TRBD1 (5 bases). Germline CDR1 MGHDK, CDR2 SYGVNS. V was cut by 6 bases and J by 8 bases, with 16 bases left in between. The CDR3 extends over 13 amino acids.

There are many counts of this clonotype. This rearrangement joins TRBV6-1 to TRBJ1-1; TRBD1 aligns across 10 bases. The CDR3 sequence is 17 residues long. Trimming at V came to 3 bases and at J to 3 bases, leaving 10 bases not matched to a gene. Germline V gene data show CDR1 as MNHNS and CDR2 as SASEGT. CDR3 coding DNA: TGTGCCAGCAGTGAGCCCTGGGACAGGGGAACGGACACTGAAGCTTTCTTT. Translation gives CASSEPWDRGTDTEAFF.

V gene TRBV11-3 combines with J gene TRBJ1-6, with D hard to call. V lost 4 bases and J 9 bases, leaving 4 bases between the germline ends. The CDR3 is 11 amino acids. Germline V gene lookup returns CDR1 SGHNT and CDR2 YENEEA. The chain's CDR3 is CASSSVSPLHF. The CDR3 DNA sequence: TGTGCCAGCAGCTCCGTTTCACCCCTCCACTTT. Filled out from reference TRBV11-3 and TRBJ1-6, the complete variable domain reads EAGVVQSPRYKIIEKKQPVAFWCNPISGHNTLYWYLQNLGQGPELLIRYENEEAVDDSQLPKDRFSAERLKGVDSTLKIQPAELGDSAVYLCASSSVSPLHFGNGTRLTVT.

The chain couples TRBV2 to TRBJ1-1; D gene ambiguous. Germline-derived CDR1 and CDR2 are SNHLY and FYNNEI. CDR3 length: 11 amino acids. V dropped 6 bases and J dropped 3 bases, with 5 bases sitting between them. The CDR3 protein is CASRIYTEAFF. The CDR3 nucleotides are TGTGCCAGCAGAATTTACACTGAAGCTTTCTTT. Complete variable domain (other parts from reference TRBV2 and TRBJ1-1): EPEVTQTPSHQVTQMGQEVILRCVPISNHLYFYWYRQILGQKVEFLVSFYNNEISEKSEIFDDQFSVERPDGSNFTLKIRSTKLEDSAMYFCASRIYTEAFFGQGTRLTVV.

This clonotype was observed many times. The chain joins TRBV7-2 to TRBJ2-1, with D maybe TRBD2 (6 bases). The CDR3 totals 14 residues. Deletions cut 5 bases from V and 9 bases from J, with 17 bases between. The V gene's germline CDR1 is SGHTA and CDR2 FQGNSA. CDR3 coding DNA: TGTGCCAGCAGCCCTCGGCCCTGGGGGGTTGAGCAGTTCTTC. This translates into CASSPRPWGVEQFF.

This clonotype occurred a few times. The chain carries TRBV2 and TRBJ2-3; D is undetermined. The CDR3 totals 13 residues. Germline CDR1 reads SNHLY; CDR2 reads FYNNEI. The germline V and J ends were trimmed by 4 bases and 6 bases, with 11 bases remaining between them. The CDR3: CASSAFLSDTQYF. The CDR3 DNA reads as TGTGCCAGCAGTGCTTTCTTGTCTGATACGCAGTATTTT. The entire variable domain, with the rest obtained from reference TRBV2 and TRBJ2-3, is as follows: EPEVTQTPSHQVTQMGQEVILRCVPISNHLYFYWYRQILGQKVEFLVSFYNNEISEKSEIFDDQFSVERPDGSNFTLKIRSTKLEDSAMYFCASSAFLSDTQYFGPGTRLTVL.

Of note for this clonotype: A much larger clone is a single base away; this may be a read error. The V gene is TRBV4-1, the J gene TRBJ1-2; D is undetermined. The V end lost 1 base, the J end lost 3 bases, and 6 bases lay between the germline ends. The germline gives CDR1 MGHRA, CDR2 YSYEKL. CDR3 length: 13 residues. This CDR3 reads CASSQGTDYGYTF. The CDR3 DNA sequence: TGCGCCAGCAGCCAAGGCACAGACTATGGCTACACCTTC.

Points on this clonotype: This CDR3 is missing its conserved last phenylalanine or tryptophan, likely due to a read error. The DNA is left out, because the CDR3 cannot be placed on it with certainty; the CDR3 is given as TCRdb lists it. The chain combines TRBV24-1 with TRBJ2-7; the D segment call TRBD1 is taken from the table without a DNA check. Counting both end residues, the CDR3 totals 12 amino acids. CDR1 is KGHDR, CDR2 SFDVKD, per germline. CDR3 protein: CATSDFGTGFLI.

The genes are TRBV5-8 and TRBJ2-5; D is undetermined. V was pared by 0 bases and J by 5 bases, with 11 bases between. In germline, CDR1 is SGHTS, CDR2 YDEGEE. The CDR3 runs to 14 residues. The CDR3 loop reads CASSLGVVRETQYF. The CDR3 nucleotides read TGTGCCAGCAGCTTGGGGGTAGTGAGGGAGACCCAGTACTTC.

This clonotype was observed at least ten times. The chain has TRBV4-2 and TRBJ1-3, with unresolved D. Per germline, CDR1 LGHNA and CDR2 YNFKEQ. The CDR3 loop spans 15 amino acids. V was cut by 0 bases and J by 0 bases, with 6 bases left in between. CDR3 region: CASSQDHSSGNTIYF. CDR3 sequence (DNA): TGTGCCAGCAGCCAAGACCACAGCTCTGGAAACACCATATATTTT.

This clonotype was found once. The chain carries TRBV5-1 and TRBJ2-7; 9 bases align to TRBD2. V shed 3 bases and J 6 bases; nucleotides not matched to a gene: 10. CDR1 is SGHRS and CDR2 is YFSETQ in the germline V gene. There are 15 residues in the CDR3. CDR3 sequence (DNA): TGCGCCAGCAGCTGGGGGGCTAGCGGGACGGGCGAGCAGTACTTC. Translating it yields CASSWGASGTGEQYF.

This clonotype has only one observation. This chain uses TRBV6-5 with TRBJ1-1; D gene ambiguous. This CDR3 spans 17 amino acids. V lost 3 bases, J lost 2 bases, and 19 bases lay in between. Germline CDR1 MNHEY, CDR2 SVGAGI. The CDR3 nucleotides are TGTGCCAGCAGTTATAGCCGCTTAAGGGTGTACAACACTGAAGCTTTCTTT. This gives the protein CASSYSRLRVYNTEAFF.

Comment on this clonotype: A junction end diverges from the germline sequence, so it may reflect a read error. The rearrangement links TRBV25-1 to TRBJ1-1; the D is unclear. Germline CDR1 reads MGHDK; CDR2 reads SYGVNS. The CDR3 runs 13 residues. The chain's CDR3 is CASRTSVNTEAFF. CDR3 DNA: TGCGCCAGCAGGACCAGTGTCAACACTGAAGCTTTCTTT.

In DNA, the CDR3 is TGTGCCAGACTCCAGGGTATCCCACTGTTCTACGAGCAGTACTTC. It specifies CARLQGIPLFYEQYF. The chain carries TRBV6-4 and TRBJ2-7; tentatively, D is TRBD1 (5 bases). This CDR3 comprises 15 residues. V lost 9 bases and J 3 bases, leaving 21 bases between the germline ends. The germline CDR1 and CDR2 sequences are MRHNA and SNTAGT.

At least ten counts were recorded for this clonotype. This chain links TRBV5-1 with TRBJ1-2, with 8 bases identical to TRBD1. The CDR3 loop spans 13 amino acids. Looked up from germline, CDR1 is SGHRS and CDR2 is YFSETQ. V was clipped by 7 bases and J by 4 bases; unmatched bases: 6. The CDR3 sequence: CASSDRGSYGYTF. The CDR3 DNA sequence: TGCGCCAGCTCAGACAGGGGATCCTATGGCTACACCTTC.

CDR3 nucleotides: TGTGCCAGTGGGTGGGAGGGAGTCGTCAGCTACACCTTC. Translated: CASGWEGVVSYTF. This chain uses TRBV19 with TRBJ1-2; D gene ambiguous. CDR1 and CDR2 (germline): LNHDA, SQIVND (reference sequence). The V and J ends lost 8 bases and 9 bases respectively, with 19 bases between them. The CDR3 loop spans 13 amino acids.